Here is one T cell receptor beta chain with its context. Antigen: not known. Relative to the germline gene, one junction end is altered; a read error may explain this. This sample was included in a study of shared clonotypes between healthy human individuals. Each of the donors was a healthy adult who was HIV-negative and had not had a recent acute infection or vaccination. Clones were read by immunoSEQ multiplex PCR, and TCRdb kept only the in-frame ones, dropping some. Seen here are 1.6 million or so clones, roughly 96% observed once, and the top ten hold 0.95% to 1.5%. CDR1 SGHDT and CDR2 YYEEEE come from the germline V gene. The CDR3 sequence is 14 residues long. Study-level results: The sharing of 4.5% to 5.5% of naive CD4 clonotypes was seen across a few donors. Incomplete sequencing of sorted subsets was indicated by rarefaction despite large depth.

The chain combines TRBV5-6 with TRBJ2-7; D is perhaps TRBD2 (6 bases). The sample consisted of naive CD4+ T cells sorted from blood. Regarding subset: CD45RA+ positively selected. The TCR sequence derives from a man younger than 45 in good health. DNA for the CDR3: TGTGCCAGCAGTTTGGGAGGTCTTTCCCGCGAGCAGTACTTC. Its protein product is CASSLGGLSREQYF. Together with reference TRBV5-6 and TRBJ2-7, the CDR3 gives the full variable domain: DAGVTQSPTHLIKTRGQQVTLRCSPKSGHDTVSWYQQALGQGPQFIFQYYEEEERQRGNFPDRFSGHQFPNYSSELNVNALLLGDSALYLCASSLGGLSREQYFGPGTRLTVT.